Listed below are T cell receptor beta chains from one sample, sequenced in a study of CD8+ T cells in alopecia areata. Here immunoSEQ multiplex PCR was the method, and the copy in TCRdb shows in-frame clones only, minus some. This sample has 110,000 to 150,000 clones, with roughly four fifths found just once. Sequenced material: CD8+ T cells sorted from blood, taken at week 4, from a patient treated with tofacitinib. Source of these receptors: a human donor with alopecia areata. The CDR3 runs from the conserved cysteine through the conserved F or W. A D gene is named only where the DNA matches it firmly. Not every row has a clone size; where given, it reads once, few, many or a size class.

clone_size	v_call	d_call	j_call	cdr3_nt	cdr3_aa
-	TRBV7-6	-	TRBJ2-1	TGTGCCAGCAGCCCCCGCGGGCCCAGCTCCTACAATGAGCAGTTCTTC	CASSPRGPSSYNEQFF
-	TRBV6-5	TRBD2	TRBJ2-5	TGTGCCAGCAGTCGTAGCGGGGGGTCGGAGACCCAGTACTTC	CASSRSGGSETQYF
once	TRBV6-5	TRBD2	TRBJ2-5	TGTGCCAGCACCTCGGGGGGGCCAGAGACCCAGTACTTC	CASTSGGPETQYF
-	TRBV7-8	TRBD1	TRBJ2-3	TGTGCCAGCAGCTTAGTAGGGACAGGTACAATGGATACGCAGTATTTT	CASSLVGTGTMDTQYF
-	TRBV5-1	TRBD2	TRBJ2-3	TGCGCCAGCAGCTTGGCCGGGACTAGCGGGGTTCCCCCCCAATTT	CASSLAGTSGVPPQF
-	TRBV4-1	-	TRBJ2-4	TGCGCCAGCAGCCAAGATCAAAGGGGAGTGACCAAAAACATTCAGTACTTC	CASSQDQRGVTKNIQYF
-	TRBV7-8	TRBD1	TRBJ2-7	TGTGCCAGCAGCTTAGGACAGGGCGCCTACGAGCAGTACTTC	CASSLGQGAYEQYF
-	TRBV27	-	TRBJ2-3	TGTGCCAGCAGTTCCCCCTCCATAGTAGATACGCAGTATTTT	CASSSPSIVDTQYF
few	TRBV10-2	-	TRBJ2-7	TGCGCCAGCAGTGGCTGGGGAAGAGGTTCTGACTCCTACGAGCAGTACTTC	CASSGWGRGSDSYEQYF
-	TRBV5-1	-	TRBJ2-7	TGCGCCAGCAGCTTGGCGGAGGGGGCCGTAACCCCCGAGCAGTACTTC	CASSLAEGAVTPEQYF
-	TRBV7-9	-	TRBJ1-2	TGTGCCAGCAGCTTAGTTTCAGTCTACTATGGCTACACCTTC	CASSLVSVYYGYTF
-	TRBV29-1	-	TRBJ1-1	TGCAGCGTTGAAGATCGGTCGAAGTGGTTTGAAGCTTTCTTT	CSVEDRSKWFEAFF
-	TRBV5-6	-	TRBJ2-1	TGTGCCAGCAGCACCACTAGCTTGCTCAATGAGCAGTTCTTC	CASSTTSLLNEQFF
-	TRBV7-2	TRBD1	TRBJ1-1	TGTGCCAGCAGCCCCCACGGACAGGGCTTCATGAACACTGAAGCTTTCTTT	CASSPHGQGFMNTEAFF
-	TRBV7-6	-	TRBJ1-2	TGTGCCAGCAGTGATGCCGGGGGGACCTACACCTTC	CASSDAGGTYTF
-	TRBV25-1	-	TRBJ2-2	TGTGCCAGCAGTGATCCTAGCTCCGGGGAGCTGTTTTTT	CASSDPSSGELFF
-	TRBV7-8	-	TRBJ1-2	TGTGCCAGCAGCTTAGGGGGGACAACAAGTCATGGCTACACCTTC	CASSLGGTTSHGYTF
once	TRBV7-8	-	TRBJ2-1	TGTGCCAGCACGGTGGGGAGCTCCTACAATGAGCAGTTCTTC	CASTVGSSYNEQFF
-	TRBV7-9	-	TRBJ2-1	TGTGCCAGCAGCTTCGAATCCCTCTACAATGAGCAGTTCTTC	CASSFESLYNEQFF
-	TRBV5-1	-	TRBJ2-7	TGCGCCAGCAGCCCCTGGGACTTCACCTACGAGCAGTACTTC	CASSPWDFTYEQYF
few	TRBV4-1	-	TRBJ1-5	TGCGCCAGCAGCCCGCCGGACAGTAATCAGCCCCAGCATTTT	CASSPPDSNQPQHF
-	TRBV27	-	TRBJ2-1	TGTGCCAGCAGTATACTCGGGGTTACCAATGAGCAGTTCTTC	CASSILGVTNEQFF
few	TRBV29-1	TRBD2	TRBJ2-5	TGCAGCACGGTACTAGCGGGGGAAGAGACCCAGTACTTC	CSTVLAGEETQYF
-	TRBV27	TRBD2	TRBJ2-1	TGTGCCAGCAGTATAGCGGGGGGTTCCTACAATGAGCAGTTCTTC	CASSIAGGSYNEQFF
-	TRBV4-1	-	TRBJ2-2	TGCGCCAGCAGCCAAGAGAGTAGTAACACCGGGGAGCTGTTTTTT	CASSQESSNTGELFF
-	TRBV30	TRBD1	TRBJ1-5	TGTGCCTGGGAGACAGGGAACAGCAATCAGCCCCAGCATTTT	CAWETGNSNQPQHF